The next 28 T cell receptor beta chains were all read from a single sample in a study of T-cell memory formation after mild COVID-19. TCRdb processed the 5' RACE reads anew with MiXCR; each CDR3 protein has one entry. The table has about 350,000 distinct CDR3 sequences, approximately 15% seen once; the top ten hold over 20%. Sequenced: PBMCs or a T cell subset sorted from them (not recorded which). The receptors derive from a man aged 18 to 35 who had mild COVID-19 (a few samples of this study predate the infection). Cell type and time point are not known.

The chain recombines TRBV6-2 or TRBV6-3 with TRBJ2-7; D possibly corresponds to TRBD1 (6 bases). The CDR3 is 14 amino acids. V was clipped by 7 bases and J by 4 bases, with 17 bases between them. CDR1 and CDR2 (germline): MNHEY, SVGEGT. The CDR3 bases are TGTGCCAGCAAGAGACAGGCCCAGTATTACGAGCAGTACGTC. Its translation is CASKRQAQYYEQYV.

V is TRBV7-6 and J is TRBJ2-1; D not certain. The CDR3 is 16 amino acids. The V end lost 5 bases, the J end lost 0 bases, and 14 bases lay between the germline ends. The germline V gene encodes CDR1 SGHVS and CDR2 FNYEAQ. CDR3 sequence (DNA): TGTGCCAGCAGCGCCCGAAACCCTAGCTCCTACAATGAGCAGTTCTTC. It is translated as CASSARNPSSYNEQFF.

The V and J genes are TRBV20-1 and TRBJ2-1, with TRBD2 matching 13 bases. Germline assignment: CDR1 DFQATT and CDR2 SNEGSKA (reference sequence). The CDR3 covers 14 residues. The J segment lost 7 bases and the V segment lost 6 bases, leaving 6 bases of the junction unmatched. The CDR3 reads CSAQLAGGNNEQFF. The CDR3 bases are TGCAGTGCACAACTAGCGGGGGGGAATAATGAGCAGTTCTTC.

J is TRBJ1-4 and V is TRBV12-3 or TRBV12-4, with D unresolved. CDR3 length: 17 residues. V lost 5 bases and J lost 8, with 24 bases in between. CDR3 sequence: CASSPGLLMEEGEKLFF. The CDR3 bases are TGTGCCAGCAGTCCAGGCCTCCTGATGGAGGAGGGCGAAAAACTGTTTTTT.

This rearrangement joins TRBV7-2 to TRBJ1-5; TRBD1 matches 8 bases. CDR1 SGHTA and CDR2 FQGNSA come from the germline V gene. The CDR3 is made up of 15 amino acids. The trim removed 5 bases at V and 11 bases at J, leaving 14 bases unmatched. In DNA form, the CDR3 reads TGTGCCAGCAGCCTCGCCCAGGGGGCGGGTGGGGCCCAGCATTTT. Its translation is CASSLAQGAGGAQHF.

This chain links TRBV5-6 with TRBJ1-1; D is uncertain. Germline CDR1 and CDR2: SGHDT and YYEEEE. CDR3 length: 13 residues. V was cut by 3 bases and J by 8 bases, with 14 bases left in between. CDR3 coding DNA: TGTGCCAGCAGCTCGCACGAGACGGAAGAAGCTTTCTTT. Residues: CASSSHETEEAFF. Full variable domain (outside the CDR3, taken from reference TRBV5-6 and TRBJ1-1): DAGVTQSPTHLIKTRGQQVTLRCSPKSGHDTVSWYQQALGQGPQFIFQYYEEEERQRGNFPDRFSGHQFPNYSSELNVNALLLGDSALYLCASSSHETEEAFFGQGTRLTVV.

In this sample, this clonotype turned up a few times. This chain joins TRBV5-1 and TRBJ1-2; tentatively, D is TRBD1 (5 bases). Germline V CDR1 and CDR2: SGHRS, YFSETQ. This CDR3 region has 16 residues. The V and J ends lost 4 bases and 0 bases respectively, with 16 bases between them. As DNA, the CDR3 is TGCGCCAGCAGCCTCACCTTGACAGAGACTAACTATGGCTACACCTTC. Translation gives CASSLTLTETNYGYTF.

This sequence joins TRBV4-1 and TRBJ2-1; D is tentatively TRBD1 or TRBD2 (5 bases each). The CDR3 consists of 13 residues. Trimming took 3 bases from V and 7 from J, leaving 10 bases between them. Germline CDR1 is MGHRA and CDR2 is YSYEKL. The CDR3 here is CASSHGGTNEQFF. The CDR3 region has the DNA TGCGCCAGCAGCCATGGGGGAACTAATGAGCAGTTCTTC.

The V gene is TRBV20-1, the J gene TRBJ1-4; D not certain. CDR1 DFQATT and CDR2 SNEGSKA come from the germline V gene (reference sequence). The CDR3 spans 14 residues. Deletions cut 3 bases from V and 4 bases from J, with 12 bases between. The DNA for the CDR3 is TGCAGTGCTAGCCCACCGGGTTTTAATGAAAAACTGTTTTTT. Translation gives CSASPPGFNEKLFF.

A few counts support this clonotype. The rearrangement uses TRBV6-6 and TRBJ1-1, with D uncertain. V lost 4 bases and J lost 8, with 8 bases in between. The CDR3 has 11 amino acids. Germline-derived CDR1 and CDR2 are MNHNY and SVGAGI (reference sequence). The CDR3 DNA sequence: TGTGCCAGCAGTTGGGGTCTGGAAGCTTTCTTT. Protein product: CASSWGLEAFF.

The table lists this clonotype with a few counts. J is TRBJ2-3 and V is TRBV7-9, with 7 bases fitting TRBD2. V was pared by 3 bases and J by 2 bases, with 23 bases of the junction left unmatched. Germline V gene lookup returns CDR1 SEHNR and CDR2 FQNEAQ (reference sequence). The CDR3 covers 21 residues. DNA for the CDR3: TGTGCCAGCAGCTTTTACCCCCGGGGGATAGCGGGCTACCGAAACACAGATACGCAGTATTTT. Its protein is CASSFYPRGIAGYRNTDTQYF.

The V gene is TRBV2, the J gene TRBJ1-5; D gene ambiguous. With 2 bases removed from V and 0 bases from J, the gap between germline ends came to 8 bases. The germline V gene encodes CDR1 SNHLY and CDR2 FYNNEI. CDR3 size: 15 residues. The CDR3 reads CASSERPYSNQPQHF. The DNA of the CDR3 is TGTGCCAGCAGTGAACGTCCGTATAGCAATCAGCCCCAGCATTTT.

V and J are TRBV4-1 and TRBJ1-2; D is unclear. The CDR3 length is 11 residues. Germline assignment: CDR1 MGHRA and CDR2 YSYEKL. V was clipped by 1 base and J by 8 bases, with 5 bases between them. The CDR3: CASSQGRGYTF. The DNA for the CDR3 is TGCGCCAGCAGCCAAGGCCGGGGCTACACCTTC.

In the case of this clonotype: In this CDR3 the conserved last residue, phenylalanine or tryptophan, is missing, so a read error is likely. The J gene is TRBJ1-2, the V gene TRBV20-1, with D possibly TRBD1 on 5 matching bases. This CDR3 has 12 residues. Per the germline V gene, CDR1 is DFQATT and CDR2 is SNEGSKA (reference sequence). Deletions cut 5 bases from V and 0 bases from J, with 7 bases between. The CDR3 region is CSAETANYGYTS. Written as DNA, the CDR3 is TGCAGTGCTGAGACAGCTAACTATGGCTACACCTCC.

This clonotype was counted a few times. The chain recombines TRBV12-3 or TRBV12-4 with TRBJ2-7; tentative D call: TRBD1 (6 bases). V was clipped by 6 bases and J by 0 bases, with 18 bases between them. The CDR3 is made up of 16 amino acids. In DNA form, the CDR3 reads TGTGCCAGCAGCCAGGGGCCCGTGGCCCACTCCTACGAGCAGTACTTC. It codes for CASSQGPVAHSYEQYF.

The chain is built from TRBV6-2 or TRBV6-3 and TRBJ2-1; a weak D match, TRBD2 (6 bases). Trimming took off 0 bases at V and 3 bases at J, with 15 bases between the two ends. The CDR3 contains 17 residues. Germline loops: CDR1 MNHEY, CDR2 SVGEGT. CDR3 DNA sequence: TGTGCCAGCAGTTACTCTCCCCCTGGAGGGGTCTACAATGAGCAGTTCTTC. Protein sequence: CASSYSPPGGVYNEQFF.

The V gene is TRBV21-1, the J gene TRBJ2-5; the DNA was not used to check the table's D call, TRBD2. TRBV21-1 is shown as a pseudogene. The CDR3 length is 12 residues. The CDR3, as DNA: TGTGCCAGCAATCCCCTAGCGGAGACCCAGTACTTC. It specifies CASNPLAETQYF.

This clonotype has at least ten counts. The chain combines TRBV7-6 with TRBJ2-1, with D perhaps assigned TRBD1 or TRBD2 (5 bases each). V lost 4 bases and J 6 bases, leaving 16 bases between the germline ends. Germline-derived CDR1 and CDR2 are SGHVS and FNYEAQ. The CDR3 loop spans 15 amino acids. The CDR3 DNA sequence: TGTGCCAGCAGCTCACCAGGGTCGGGGAGCAATGAGCAGTTCTTC. It specifies CASSSPGSGSNEQFF.

This clonotype was observed a few times. The chain couples TRBV12-3 or TRBV12-4 to TRBJ2-7; D is ambiguous. CDR3 size: 13 residues. V was pared by 3 bases and J by 0 bases, with 6 bases between. The CDR3 coding sequence is TGTGCCAGCAGTTTTTCCGCCTCCTACGAGCAGTACGTC. Protein: CASSFSASYEQYV.

J is TRBJ2-7 and V is TRBV11-2; D unresolved. CDR3 length: 14 residues. Trimming shortened V by 5 bases and J by 5 bases, and 16 bases separated the two germline ends. Germline V gives CDR1 SGHAT, CDR2 FQNNGV. CDR3: CASSARPGRDEQYF. The CDR3 nucleotides read TGTGCCAGCAGCGCCCGGCCGGGCCGGGACGAGCAGTACTTC. The variable domain in full, completed from reference TRBV11-2 and TRBJ2-7, reads EAGVAQSPRYKIIEKRQSVAFWCNPISGHATLYWYQQILGQGPKLLIQFQNNGVVDDSQLPKDRFSAERLKGVDSTLKIQPAKLEDSAVYLCASSARPGRDEQYFGPGTRLTVT.

The rearrangement uses TRBV5-1 and TRBJ2-3; no reliable D call. Trimming pared 0 bases from V and 2 bases from J, leaving 13 bases between. Germline loops: CDR1 SGHRS, CDR2 YFSETQ. The length of the CDR3 is 16 residues. CDR3 bases: TGCGCCAGCAGCTTGGCCTGGGCAGACCCCACAGATACGCAGTATTTT. Protein sequence: CASSLAWADPTDTQYF.

This clonotype was detected ten times or more. This sequence joins TRBV7-2 and TRBJ2-3; 12 bases match TRBD1. The CDR3 loop spans 16 amino acids. With V trimmed by 5 bases and J by 5 bases, 8 bases remained unmatched. The germline V gene has CDR1 SGHTA and CDR2 FQGNSA. CDR3 nucleotide sequence: TGTGCCAGCAGCCCCCACCGGGACAGGGGGCGAGATACGCAGTATTTT. This gives the protein CASSPHRDRGRDTQYF.

The gene calls are TRBV29-1 and TRBJ1-6; weak D call: TRBD1 (5 bases). CDR1 is SQVTM, CDR2 ANQGSEA, per germline. With 6 bases removed from V and 7 bases from J, the gap between germline ends came to 13 bases. The CDR3 consists of 13 residues. Written as DNA, the CDR3 is TGCAGCGTCGCGGGGACGGCCAATTCACCCCTCCACTTT. It specifies CSVAGTANSPLHF.

This clonotype was counted only a few times. The CDR3 coding sequence is TGTGCCAGCAGCTTGGGACCGGGGCTGAACACTGAAGCTTTCTTT. The encoded protein is CASSLGPGLNTEAFF. This chain connects TRBV5-6 to TRBJ1-1; TRBD1 is a possible D gene (5 bases). Germline V gives CDR1 SGHDT, CDR2 YYEEEE. This CDR3 contains 15 residues. V gave up 0 bases and J gave up 0 bases, with 9 bases separating them.

The rearrangement links TRBV24-1 to TRBJ2-5; D not resolved. Germline V lookup: CDR1 KGHDR, CDR2 SFDVKD. The V gene lost 1 base and the J gene lost 4 bases, with 9 bases spanning the gap. The CDR3 is 14 amino acids. In nucleotides, the CDR3 is TGTGCCACCAGTGATTTTGAAGGGCGAGAGACCCAGTACTTC. This codes for CATSDFEGRETQYF.

This clonotype was recorded a few times. The chain carries TRBV20-1 and TRBJ2-3; 12 nucleotides line up with TRBD2. The CDR3 runs to 18 residues. The V gene end was trimmed by 0 bases and the J gene end by 0 bases; junction bases not matched to a gene: 7. CDR1 and CDR2 from the germline V gene are DFQATT and SNEGSKA (reference sequence). CDR3 in DNA: TGCAGTGCTAGAGATTGGCTAGCGGGAGGGACTAGCACAGATACGCAGTATTTT. This gives the protein CSARDWLAGGTSTDTQYF.

This clonotype has ten or more counts. The chain's CDR3 is CASSAGTGDTGELFF. The CDR3 nucleotides are TGCGCCAGCAGCGCCGGGACAGGGGACACCGGGGAGCTGTTTTTT. The chain couples TRBV5-1 to TRBJ2-2; TRBD1 agrees at 10 bases. This CDR3 spans 15 amino acids. Unmatched junction bases numbered 3, after V lost 4 bases and J lost 3 bases. CDR1 is SGHRS and CDR2 is YFSETQ in the germline V gene.

This clonotype occurred a few times. An end of the junction does not agree with germline; a read error may underlie this. The CDR3 reads CASSIAGAQETQYF. CDR3 sequence (DNA): TGTGCCAGCAGCATAGCGGGGGCTCAAGAGACCCAGTACTTC. The rearrangement uses TRBV7-2 and TRBJ2-5; 9 nucleotides line up with TRBD2. The CDR3 length is 14 residues. CDR1 is SGHTA, CDR2 FQGNSA, per germline.